This TCR beta chain was documented in a study of regulatory T cells in long-lasting Graves disease. The wider study: Patients with persistent Graves' disease had over 5 years of antithyroid drugs and persistent TSH receptor antibodies. Notes on the study in general: A reduction in accuracy may have resulted from the small sample size.

Arm-PCR of CDR3 regions and iRepertoire HTBI primers were used to build TCR beta libraries. TCRdb redid the calling of the multiplex PCR reads with MiXCR, one entry per CDR3 protein. In the table there are roughly 400,000 distinct CDR3 sequences, about 20% of which are singletons. As for time point: persistent/refractory GD, antithyroid drugs over 5 years with positive TRAb. Researchers made the TCR library from RNA that was extracted from PBMCs. Tubes containing EDTA received around 9.5 milliliters of drawn peripheral blood. The table lists this clonotype with a few counts. Its antigen is currently unknown. This receptor was identified in a female donor with Graves disease. Sequencing used peripheral blood mononuclear cells (PBMCs), obtained when the disease was refractory, from a patient treated with antithyroid drugs.

The CDR3 here is CASSLSSSGRLGEETQYF. The CDR3 DNA reads as TGTGCCAGCAGCTTATCGTCTAGCGGGAGATTGGGAGAAGAGACCCAGTACTTC. This rearrangement joins TRBV7-2 to TRBJ2-5; 10 positions agree with TRBD2. CDR3 size: 18 residues. With 2 bases clipped from V and 3 bases from J, the junction kept 12 bases outside the gene matches. CDR1 SGHTA and CDR2 FQGNSA come from the germline V gene.